This TCR beta chain was found in a study of cytomegalovirus exposure and HLA in healthy donors. 60 Vbeta and 13 Jbeta primers were used in PCR. The protocol was immunoSEQ multiplex PCR, while the TCRdb copy is restricted to in-frame clones and leaves out a portion. The data hold over 200,000 clones, with approximately 80% observed a single time. V was shortened by 5 bases and J by 3 bases, with 8 bases between the two germline ends. This CDR3 contains 13 residues. Germline assignment: CDR1 ENHRY and CDR2 SYGVKD. This receptor was identified in a male donor in good health and CMV-seronegative. The chain uses TRBV10-3 and TRBJ2-1; D is unresolved. Material for sequencing was PBMCs. The CDR3 DNA reads as TGTGCCATCAGTTCGGAGCTCTACAATGAGCAGTTCTTC. Translated: CAISSELYNEQFF.